This entry lists 25 T cell receptor beta chains sequenced from one sample in a study of T cells after yellow fever vaccination. TCRdb fed the 5' RACE reads into MiXCR, producing one record per CDR3 protein. The sample yields about 120,000 distinct CDR3 sequences, 7.2% seen once. The specimen was CD4+ T cells sorted from PBMCs, collected around 45 days after the first yellow fever vaccination. The receptors stem from a man between 18 and 29 years old who received the YFV17D yellow fever vaccine.

This clonotype was observed at least ten times. This sequence joins TRBV6-5 and TRBJ1-2; D ambiguous. V was shortened by 3 bases and J by 5 bases, with 16 bases between the two germline ends. Germline CDR1 and CDR2: MNHEY and SVGAGI. This CDR3 region has 15 residues. CDR3: CASSYIPRGVYGYTF. In DNA, the CDR3 is TGTGCCAGCAGTTATATACCCCGCGGGGTATATGGCTACACCTTC.

This clonotype was picked up many times. The chain links TRBV20-1 to TRBJ2-7; TRBD2 might be the D (6 bases). Trimming shortened V by 5 bases and J by 0 bases, and 17 bases separated the two germline ends. This CDR3 region has 15 residues. Germline V gene sequence: CDR1 DFQATT, CDR2 SNEGSKA (reference sequence). The CDR3 region is CSALMGGPNSYEQYV. In DNA form, the CDR3 reads TGCAGTGCTCTTATGGGAGGACCTAACTCCTACGAGCAGTACGTC.

This clonotype has just one count. A much more abundant neighbour one base away suggests this may be a read error. The CDR3 sequence: CASNRVGGANVMTF. DNA of the CDR3: TGTGCCAGCAACCGGGTTGGAGGGGCCAACGTCATGACTTTC. The chain carries TRBV2 and TRBJ2-6; perhaps TRBD2 as D (6 bases). Per germline, CDR1 SNHLY and CDR2 FYNNEI. This CDR3 is built from 14 residues.

The chain joins TRBV18 to TRBJ2-5, with a tentative D call TRBD2 (6 bases). Germline V gives CDR1 KGHSH, CDR2 LQKENI. V was cut by 5 bases and J by 1 base, with 8 bases left in between. This CDR3 region has 13 residues. The CDR3, as DNA: TGTGCCAGCTCATCGGGAGTCCAAGAGACCCAGTACTTC. As protein: CASSSGVQETQYF.

The CDR3 here is CASSLPPPNTEAFF. CDR3 sequence (DNA): TGCGCCAGCAGCTTGCCACCTCCTAACACTGAAGCTTTCTTT. The chain links TRBV5-1 to TRBJ1-1; D uncertain. Germline assignment: CDR1 SGHRS and CDR2 YFSETQ. V was trimmed by 1 base and J by 2 bases, leaving 9 bases between them. The CDR3 loop spans 14 amino acids.

This clonotype was counted many times. This CDR3 is CASSLGQSNTEAFF. CDR3 bases: TGTGCCAGCAGCTTAGGACAGTCGAACACTGAAGCTTTCTTT. This rearrangement joins TRBV11-2 to TRBJ1-1; TRBD1 might be the D (5 bases). This CDR3 comprises 14 residues. Trimming left V 1 base short and J 1 base short, with 7 bases between. From germline, CDR1 is SGHAT and CDR2 FQNNGV.

This clonotype occurred many times. The chain has TRBV5-4 and TRBJ2-3; perhaps TRBD1 as D (5 bases). Germline CDR1 SGHNT, CDR2 YYREEE (reference sequence). The V end lost 0 bases, the J end lost 2 bases, and 7 bases lay between the germline ends. CDR3 length: 14 amino acids. CDR3 nucleotides: TGTGCCAGCAGCTTGGACAGGATCACAGATACGCAGTATTTT. Translated: CASSLDRITDTQYF.

The sample holds many counts of this clonotype. The V call is TRBV6-1, the J call TRBJ2-3; a possible D gene is TRBD2 (6 bases). V lost 0 bases and J 3 bases, leaving 7 bases between the germline ends. CDR3 length: 14 residues. Germline V gene sequence: CDR1 MNHNS, CDR2 SASEGT. The CDR3 here is CASSEAGRTDTQYF. Here the CDR3 DNA reads TGTGCCAGCAGTGAAGCGGGGAGGACAGATACGCAGTATTTT.

The rearrangement uses TRBV7-2 and TRBJ2-3; D may match TRBD1 or TRBD2 (5 bases each). Germline V gives CDR1 SGHTA, CDR2 FQGNSA. The CDR3 spans 17 residues. Trimming pared 1 base from V and 2 bases from J, leaving 16 bases between. The CDR3, as DNA: TGTGCCAGCAGCTTAGGTGGCCCCGGGGCGCTCACAGATACGCAGTATTTT. Protein product: CASSLGGPGALTDTQYF.

This clonotype was picked up a small number of times. The chain uses TRBV10-1 and TRBJ2-5; D gene ambiguous. V dropped 5 bases and J dropped 2 bases, with 12 bases sitting between them. The CDR3 is made up of 14 amino acids. Germline lookup yields CDR1 WNHNN and CDR2 SYGVQD (reference sequence). CDR3 amino acids: CASSNSMLQETQYF. As DNA, the CDR3 is TGCGCCAGCAGTAACTCGATGCTACAAGAGACCCAGTACTTC.

This clonotype was seen repeatedly, ten times or more. The V and J genes are TRBV20-1 and TRBJ2-3; 10 bases line up with TRBD2. J was trimmed by 0 bases and V by 6 bases; bases with no gene match: 9. Germline lookup yields CDR1 DFQATT and CDR2 SNEGSKA (reference sequence). CDR3 length equals 16 residues. The CDR3 reads CSAEDLAGVSTDTQYF. CDR3 sequence (DNA): TGCAGTGCGGAGGACCTAGCGGGGGTTAGCACAGATACGCAGTATTTT.

This clonotype was seen more than once but under ten times. V gene TRBV18 combines with J gene TRBJ2-5, with a tentative D call TRBD2 (6 bases). This CDR3 has 14 residues. Germline CDR1 KGHSH, CDR2 LQKENI. V was clipped by 2 bases and J by 5 bases, with 12 bases between them. The CDR3 sequence: CASSPDGGVETQYF. The CDR3 coding sequence is TGTGCCAGCTCACCAGACGGGGGAGTTGAGACCCAGTACTTC. The full variable domain, completed using reference TRBV18 and TRBJ2-5, is NAGVMQNPRHLVRRRGQEARLRCSPMKGHSHVYWYRQLPEEGLKFMVYLQKENIIDESGMPKERFSAEFPKEGPSILRIQQVVRGDSAAYFCASSPDGGVETQYFGPGTRLLVL.

The chain recombines TRBV7-9 with TRBJ2-5, with D hard to call. CDR1 is SEHNR and CDR2 is FQNEAQ in the germline V gene (reference sequence). V gave up 6 bases and J gave up 5 bases, with 13 bases separating them. This CDR3 spans 13 amino acids. For the CDR3, the DNA is TGTGCCAGCAGGGGCCCCGAGTGGGAGACCCAGTACTTC. Amino acid sequence: CASRGPEWETQYF.

As DNA, the CDR3 is TGTGCCAGCAGTAGCCCCCATAGCAATCAGCCCCAGCATTTT. Protein: CASSSPHSNQPQHF. The chain recombines TRBV6-1 with TRBJ1-5; no clear D gene. V shed 5 bases and J shed 0 bases, with 8 bases lying between them. Looked up from germline, CDR1 is MNHNS and CDR2 is SASEGT. The CDR3 is 14 residues long.

This clonotype has at least ten counts. The chain employs TRBV6-6 and TRBJ1-3, with a weak D call TRBD1 (5 bases). The CDR3 loop spans 13 amino acids. V lost 11 bases and J 0 bases, leaving 11 bases between the germline ends. Per germline, CDR1 MNHNY and CDR2 SVGAGI (reference sequence). The CDR3, as DNA: TGTGCCGGAGGCACAGGCTCTGGAAACACCATATATTTT. This sequence encodes CAGGTGSGNTIYF.

Ten or more counts support this clonotype. The genes are TRBV5-1 and TRBJ2-2; D possibly matches TRBD1 or TRBD2 (5 bases each). This CDR3 has 15 residues. Trimming stripped 0 bases from V and 3 bases from J, with 9 bases between. Germline V lookup: CDR1 SGHRS, CDR2 YFSETQ. CDR3 sequence: CASSLAGRDTGELFF. For the CDR3, the DNA is TGCGCCAGCAGCTTGGCGGGACGGGACACCGGGGAGCTGTTTTTT.

Comments on this clonotype: A much more abundant neighbour one base away suggests this may be a read error. The chain combines TRBV20-1 with TRBJ1-4; 8 bases fit TRBD1. The germline gives CDR1 DFQATT, CDR2 SNEGSKA (reference sequence). This CDR3 contains 15 residues. The CDR3 spells CGATRQGRANEKLFF. CDR3 bases: TGCGGTGCGACCCGACAGGGGCGGGCTAATGAAAAACTGTTTTTT.

This rearrangement joins TRBV7-2 to TRBJ2-1, with TRBD2 matching over 12 bases. The germline V gene has CDR1 SGHTA and CDR2 FQGNSA. The CDR3 has 16 amino acids. The V segment lost 1 base and the J segment 10 bases; nucleotides outside the gene matches: 8. The CDR3 DNA is TGTGCCAGCAGCTTAGACTCTAGCGGGGGGGCAACCGAGCAGTTCTTC. Translated, it gives CASSLDSSGGATEQFF.

This clonotype was detected many times. This chain connects TRBV9 to TRBJ2-3, with 16 bases matching TRBD2. The germline CDR1 and CDR2 sequences are SGDLS and YYNGEE. CDR3 length: 17 residues. Trimming cost V 3 bases and J 3 bases; bases outside gene matches: 4. CDR3 coding DNA: TGTGCCAGCAGCGGCGGGACTAGCGGGGGGGGGACAGATACGCAGTATTTT. Translated: CASSGGTSGGGTDTQYF.

Ten or more counts support this clonotype. The chain couples TRBV3-1 to TRBJ1-5, with no clear D. The V end lost 1 base, the J end lost 3 bases, and 10 bases lay between the germline ends. CDR3 length: 15 residues. The germline V gene has CDR1 LGHDT and CDR2 YNNKEL (reference sequence). CDR3 in DNA: TGTGCCAGCAGCCAAGGAACTGGGCACAATCAGCCCCAGCATTTT. It encodes CASSQGTGHNQPQHF. The whole variable domain, remainder taken from reference TRBV3-1 and TRBJ1-5, is DTAVSQTPKYLVTQMGNDKSIKCEQNLGHDTMYWYKQDSKKFLKIMFSYNNKELIINETVPNRFSPKSPDKAHLNLHINSLELGDSAVYFCASSQGTGHNQPQHFGDGTRLSIL.

This clonotype has ten or more counts. The rearrangement uses TRBV5-1 and TRBJ2-5; maybe TRBD2 (5 bases). V was clipped by 0 bases and J by 3 bases, with 9 bases between them. Germline V gives CDR1 SGHRS, CDR2 YFSETQ. The CDR3 extends over 14 amino acids. CDR3 DNA sequence: TGCGCCAGCAGCTTGGGCGGACTGAAAGAGACCCAGTACTTC. Translating gives CASSLGGLKETQYF.

This clonotype was seen at least ten times. This sequence joins TRBV6-6 and TRBJ2-7; the match to TRBD1 covers 9 bases. CDR3 length equals 13 residues. The V segment lost 6 bases and the J segment 2 bases; nucleotides outside the gene matches: 2. Germline CDR1 reads MNHNY; CDR2 reads SVGAGI (reference sequence). The CDR3: CASRRQGAYEQYV. CDR3 nucleotides: TGTGCCAGCAGGAGACAGGGGGCCTACGAGCAGTACGTC.

At least ten counts were recorded for this clonotype. The gene calls are TRBV7-9 and TRBJ1-2; TRBD1 aligns across 11 bases. J lost 4 bases, V lost 5 bases, and 0 bases had no gene match. Per the germline V gene, CDR1 is SEHNR and CDR2 is FQNEAQ (reference sequence). The CDR3 covers 13 residues. CDR3 residues: CASSGTGGYGYTF. The CDR3 DNA reads as TGTGCCAGCAGCGGGACAGGGGGCTATGGCTACACCTTC.

This clonotype was observed at least ten times. The V and J genes are TRBV5-1 and TRBJ2-1, with 11 bases matching TRBD2. V lost 4 bases and J lost 6; bases outside the gene matches: 6. There are 15 residues in the CDR3. Germline V gene data show CDR1 as SGHRS and CDR2 as YFSETQ. Here the CDR3 reads CASSIAGGPGNEQFF. As DNA, the CDR3 is TGCGCCAGCAGCATAGCGGGGGGGCCGGGCAATGAGCAGTTCTTC.

This clonotype appeared many times. The V and J genes are TRBV3-1 and TRBJ2-7; 7 nucleotides match TRBD1. V gave up 2 bases and J gave up 5 bases; unmatched junction bases: 3. There are 13 residues in the CDR3. Germline CDR1 LGHDT, CDR2 YNNKEL (reference sequence). The chain's CDR3 is CASSQQGVHEQYF. The CDR3 nucleotides are TGTGCCAGCAGCCAACAGGGGGTTCACGAGCAGTACTTC.